These T cell receptor beta chains were read from a single sample in a study of blood T cell repertoires in COVID-19. Measured with immunoSEQ multiplex PCR; TCRdb has only the in-frame clones, and not every one. The table records 250,000 or so clones, about 90% of them present only once. The sample consisted of PBMCs or T cells enriched from blood (not recorded which). The source of these receptors is a human donor in a cohort exposed to, infected with or recovered from COVID-19 (not recorded which). The donor label of this sample is uncertain. CDR3s include the opening cysteine and the closing phenylalanine or tryptophan. The order of the fields is clone size, J gene, D gene, V gene, CDR3 DNA, CDR3 protein. The D gene is left open where the match is weak. Only some rows state a clone size, as once, few, many or a class for expanded clones.

NA | TRBJ2-1 | TRBD2 | TRBV18 | TGTGCCAGCTCACCCGGGACTAGCGGGGGTTATGAGCAGTTCTTC | CASSPGTSGGYEQFF
few | TRBJ2-7 | NA | TRBV2 | TGTGCCAGCAGTCTAGGGGGGGATTTCGAGCAGTACTTC | CASSLGGDFEQYF
NA | TRBJ2-2 | NA | TRBV5-1 | TGCGCCAGCGGGGCGGGGACCAACACCGGGGAGCTGTTTTTT | CASGAGTNTGELFF
NA | TRBJ2-1 | TRBD2 | TRBV5-1 | TGCGCCAGCAGCCCCATAGCGGGGCACTACAATGAGCAGTTCTTC | CASSPIAGHYNEQFF
NA | TRBJ2-7 | NA | TRBV30 | TGTGCCTGGAGTGTACGAGGGTCCACCTACGAGCAGTACTTC | CAWSVRGSTYEQYF
NA | TRBJ2-7 | NA | TRBV6-9 | TGTGCCAGCAGTTACGCGCTACAGGTCTACGAGCAGTACTTC | CASSYALQVYEQYF
NA | TRBJ1-3 | NA | TRBV27 | TGTGCCAGCAGGGGACAAAACTCTGGAAACACCATATATTTT | CASRGQNSGNTIYF
NA | TRBJ1-5 | TRBD1 | TRBV23-1 | TGCGCCAGCAGTCAATCTGATAAGGGACAGGGATTGGGAAATCAGCCCCAGCATTTT | CASSQSDKGQGLGNQPQHF
NA | TRBJ2-2 | TRBD2 | TRBV11-2 | TGTGCCAGCAGCTTACTAGCGGGGGGAACCGGGGAGCTGTTTTTT | CASSLLAGGTGELFF
NA | TRBJ1-1 | NA | TRBV9 | TGTGCCAGCAGCGTCAACCGTCCCCGGGGAATGAACACTGAAGCTTTCTTT | CASSVNRPRGMNTEAFF
once | TRBJ1-6 | TRBD1 | TRBV5-8 | TGTGCCAGCAGCTTGCGGACAGGGGGCCCGAGGAATTCACCCCTCCACTTT | CASSLRTGGPRNSPLHF
NA | TRBJ2-7 | NA | TRBV19 | TGTGCCAGTAGTATAGGAGGGAGTGGAATCTACGAGCAGTACTTC | CASSIGGSGIYEQYF
NA | TRBJ1-2 | TRBD1 | TRBV13 | TGTGCCAGCAGCCTGGGACAGGGGGCGGTGGACTATGGCTACACCTTC | CASSLGQGAVDYGYTF
NA | TRBJ2-2 | TRBD2 | TRBV7-6 | TGTGCCAGCAGCTTAGACCTCTTGGCGGGGGGCCGGTCCGGGGAGCTGTTTTTT | CASSLDLLAGGRSGELFF
NA | TRBJ2-1 | NA | TRBV5-1 | TGCGCCAGCAGCTTGGTTTTCAGGGGCTCCTACAATGAGCAGTTCTTC | CASSLVFRGSYNEQFF
NA | TRBJ1-2 | NA | TRBV3-1/TRBV3-2 | TGTGCCAGCAGCCAAGACCTCAGCTATGGCTACACCTTC | CASSQDLSYGYTF
NA | TRBJ1-2 | NA | TRBV7-2 | TGTGCCAGCAGCCAAGGGGGAAGGCTAACTGGCTACACCTTC | CASSQGGRLTGYTF
NA | TRBJ1-6 | TRBD1 | TRBV30 | TGTGCCTCAGACAGGGGGTTTAATTCACCCCTCCACTTT | CASDRGFNSPLHF
NA | TRBJ2-7 | NA | TRBV30 | TGTGCCTGGACGGACAGCCCTTCTGCCTCCTACGAGCAGTACTTC | CAWTDSPSASYEQYF
NA | TRBJ1-6 | NA | TRBV12-3/TRBV12-4 | TGTGCCAGCAGTTTATCCTCCTCACCCCTCCACTTT | CASSLSSSPLHF
NA | TRBJ1-1 | NA | TRBV6-5 | TGTGCCAGCAGCAACCGGGACACTGAAGCTTTCTTT | CASSNRDTEAFF
NA | TRBJ2-7 | NA | TRBV4-2 | TGTGCCAGCAGCCAAGATGGGGGAGGCGAGCAGTACTTC | CASSQDGGGEQYF
NA | TRBJ2-2 | TRBD2 | TRBV7-2 | TGTGCCAGCAGCTTAGCGCAATGGCGGGGGGGCAAAGCGAACACCGGGGAGCTGTTTTTT | CASSLAQWRGGKANTGELFF
NA | TRBJ2-3 | NA | TRBV28 | TGTGCCAGCAGTTTCCCACAGAGCACAGATACGCAGTATTTT | CASSFPQSTDTQYF
once | TRBJ2-5 | NA | TRBV7-9 | TGTGCCAGCAGCTTACTGTCGGACCAAGAGACCCAGTACTTC | CASSLLSDQETQYF
once | TRBJ1-5 | NA | TRBV5-1 | TGCGCCAGCAGCCCACACCGGGACACCCAGCCCCAGCATTTT | CASSPHRDTQPQHF
NA | TRBJ2-7 | TRBD1 | TRBV6-5 | TGTGCCAGCAGTTACCGACCGGGACAGGGGAGGCACGAGCAGTACTTC | CASSYRPGQGRHEQYF
NA | TRBJ1-2 | NA | TRBV27 | TGTGCCAGCAGTTTAAAGGGGAACTCAAACTATGGCTACACCTTC | CASSLKGNSNYGYTF
NA | TRBJ1-2 | NA | TRBV29-1 | TGCAGCGTATCCTACAGGGACTATGGCTACACCTTC | CSVSYRDYGYTF
NA | TRBJ1-1 | TRBD1 | TRBV2 | TGTGCCAGCAGTGCCGAGGGGGCCGGCGCTGAAGCTTTCTTT | CASSAEGAGAEAFF
NA | TRBJ1-5 | NA | TRBV21-1 | TGTGCCAGCAGCAAACGACCGGGAGGAAAGCCCCAGCATTTT | CASSKRPGGKPQHF
many | TRBJ1-1 | TRBD1 | TRBV4-1 | TGCGCCAGCAGCGCCCGACAGGGGGTGGGCACTGAAGCTTTCTTT | CASSARQGVGTEAFF
NA | TRBJ2-2 | TRBD1 | TRBV7-3 | TGTGCCAGCAGCTTAAGTCTCCGGGCCGGGACAGCTAACACCGGGGAGCTGTTTTTT | CASSLSLRAGTANTGELFF
NA | TRBJ2-3 | NA | TRBV2 | TGTGCCAGCAGTGATTGGGTCCGGGGGAGCGTAACAGATACGCAGTATTTT | CASSDWVRGSVTDTQYF
once | TRBJ1-1 | NA | TRBV30 | TGTGCCTGGAGTAACGCGGGAGTTGGAAACACTGAAGCTTTCTTT | CAWSNAGVGNTEAFF
NA | TRBJ2-7 | TRBD2 | TRBV6-5 | TGTGCCAGCAGTTCCCCCGGGAGCGGGGCCTACGAGCAGTACTTC | CASSSPGSGAYEQYF
NA | TRBJ1-6 | NA | TRBV4-1 | TGCGCCAGCAGCCAGTTGGTAGGGCCACGAGGGTTCCTCCACTTT | CASSQLVGPRGFLHF
NA | TRBJ1-1 | TRBD1 | TRBV4-3 | TGCGCCAGCAGCCAAGTAGGGACAGGGTCTATGAACACTGAAGCTTTCTTT | CASSQVGTGSMNTEAFF
NA | TRBJ1-2 | NA | TRBV2 | TGTGCCAGCAGTGACCGGGGTCCCGTCTATGGCTACACCTTC | CASSDRGPVYGYTF
NA | TRBJ1-2 | NA | TRBV23-1 | TGCGCCAGCAGTCAACCCGACAGGAACTATGGCTACACCTTC | CASSQPDRNYGYTF
NA | TRBJ1-2 | NA | TRBV29-1 | TGCAGCGTCCCCAGGGGACAATATGGCTACACCTTC | CSVPRGQYGYTF
NA | TRBJ1-2 | TRBD1 | TRBV12-5 | TGTGCTAGTGGCCGTACCGGCGACAGGGAGAACTATGGCTACACCTTC | CASGRTGDRENYGYTF
NA | TRBJ2-3 | NA | TRBV4-1 | TGCGCCAGCAGCCAACAGCGGGATACGCAGTATTTT | CASSQQRDTQYF
NA | TRBJ1-6 | NA | TRBV27 | TGTGCCAGCAGTTTAAGGGGCGCAGGGTCACCCCTCCACTTT | CASSLRGAGSPLHF
NA | TRBJ1-1 | NA | TRBV7-2 | TGTGCCAGCAGCCTAAATCGCAGGGATGCGGACACTGAAGCTTTCTTT | CASSLNRRDADTEAFF
NA | TRBJ1-5 | TRBD1 | TRBV19 | TGTGCCAGTGGGACAGGGGGAAGGAGCAATCAGCCCCAGCATTTT | CASGTGGRSNQPQHF
NA | TRBJ1-1 | NA | TRBV3-1/TRBV3-2 | TGTGCCAGCAGCCAATTGGACACTACTGAAGCTTTCTTT | CASSQLDTTEAFF
NA | TRBJ1-1 | NA | TRBV7-2 | TGTGCCAGCAGCTTAGTCACCAGGCTGGACACTGAAGCTTTCTTT | CASSLVTRLDTEAFF
once | TRBJ2-1 | TRBD2 | TRBV11-2 | TGTGCCAGCAGATCTGGACTAGGCTATGAGCAGTTCTTC | CASRSGLGYEQFF
NA | TRBJ1-1 | NA | TRBV7-9 | TGTGCCAGCAGCTTAAGCGGGGGAAACACTGAAGCTTTCTTT | CASSLSGGNTEAFF
NA | TRBJ1-2 | TRBD1 | TRBV19 | TGTGCCAGTAGTACGAACTTCCAGGGGGCGAATGGCTACACCTTC | CASSTNFQGANGYTF
NA | TRBJ2-6 | TRBD1 | TRBV29-1 | TGCAGCGTTGCCATGACAGGGTCCTCTGGGGCCAACGTCCTGACTTTC | CSVAMTGSSGANVLTF
NA | TRBJ1-2 | NA | TRBV10-1 | TGCGCCAGCAGTGAGTCCCGGGGGTACGGCTACACCTTC | CASSESRGYGYTF
few | TRBJ2-2 | TRBD2 | TRBV2 | TGTGCCAGCAGTGAAGCGCGACTAGCGGGGTTAGGGACCGGGGAGCTGTTTTTT | CASSEARLAGLGTGELFF
NA | TRBJ2-5 | NA | TRBV6-5 | TGTGCCAGCACCCGTCGGGGGGCGGGGGAGACCCAGTACTTC | CASTRRGAGETQYF